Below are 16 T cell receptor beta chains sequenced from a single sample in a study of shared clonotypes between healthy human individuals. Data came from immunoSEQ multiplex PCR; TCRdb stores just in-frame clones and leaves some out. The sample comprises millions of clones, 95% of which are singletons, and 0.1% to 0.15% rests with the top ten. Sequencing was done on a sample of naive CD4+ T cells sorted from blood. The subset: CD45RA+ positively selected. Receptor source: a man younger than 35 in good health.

CDR3 sequence reads: CASSPGQGSSYNSPLHF. The CDR3 coding sequence is TGTGCCAGCAGCCCGGGACAGGGGAGCTCCTATAATTCACCCCTCCACTTT. This sequence joins TRBV9 and TRBJ1-6; 10 nucleotides match TRBD1. Germline V gene data show CDR1 as SGDLS and CDR2 as YYNGEE. Unmatched junction bases numbered 4, after V lost 4 bases and J lost 0 bases. The CDR3 runs to 17 residues.

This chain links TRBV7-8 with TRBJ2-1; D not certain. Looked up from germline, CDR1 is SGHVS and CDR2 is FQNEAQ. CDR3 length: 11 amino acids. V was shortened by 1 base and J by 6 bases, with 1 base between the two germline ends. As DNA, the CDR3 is TGTGCCAGCAGCTTAGGCAATGAGCAGTTCTTC. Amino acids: CASSLGNEQFF.

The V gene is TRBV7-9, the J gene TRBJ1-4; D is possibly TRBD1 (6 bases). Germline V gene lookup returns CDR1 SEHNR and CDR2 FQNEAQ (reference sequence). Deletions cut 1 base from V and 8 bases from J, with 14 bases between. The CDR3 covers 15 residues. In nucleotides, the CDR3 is TGTGCCAGCAGCTTAGTGGGGGCAATCGGGGAAAAACTGTTTTTT. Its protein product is CASSLVGAIGEKLFF.

The CDR3 sequence: CAISESPGGEQYF. The CDR3 coding sequence is TGTGCCATCAGTGAGAGCCCGGGTGGGGAGCAGTACTTC. The rearrangement joins TRBV10-3 to TRBJ2-7; no firm D call. The germline CDR1 and CDR2 sequences are ENHRY and SYGVKD. Between the trimmed V and J ends, which lost 2 bases and 7 bases, there was a span of 12 bases. The length of the CDR3 is 13 residues.

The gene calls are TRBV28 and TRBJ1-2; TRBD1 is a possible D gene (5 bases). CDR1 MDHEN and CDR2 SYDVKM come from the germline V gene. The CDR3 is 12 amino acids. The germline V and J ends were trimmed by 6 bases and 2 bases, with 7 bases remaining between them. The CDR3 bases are TGTGCCAGCAGGGGGCTGAACTATGGCTACACCTTC. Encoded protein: CASRGLNYGYTF.

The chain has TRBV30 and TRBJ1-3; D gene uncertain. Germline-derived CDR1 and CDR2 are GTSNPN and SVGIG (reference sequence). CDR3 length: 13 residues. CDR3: CAETRNSGNTIYF. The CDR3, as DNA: TGTGCTGAAACAAGGAACTCTGGAAACACCATATATTTT.

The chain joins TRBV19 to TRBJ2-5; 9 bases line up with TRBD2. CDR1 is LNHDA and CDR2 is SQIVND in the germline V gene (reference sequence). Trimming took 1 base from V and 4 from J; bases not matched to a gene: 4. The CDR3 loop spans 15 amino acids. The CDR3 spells CASSIVVLAGETQYF. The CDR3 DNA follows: TGTGCCAGTAGTATAGTGGTACTAGCGGGAGAGACCCAGTACTTC. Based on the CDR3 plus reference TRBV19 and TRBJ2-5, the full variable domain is DGGITQSPKYLFRKEGQNVTLSCEQNLNHDAMYWYRQDPGQGLRLIYYSQIVNDFQKGDIAEGYSVSREKKESFPLTVTSAQKNPTAFYLCASSIVVLAGETQYFGPGTRLLVL.

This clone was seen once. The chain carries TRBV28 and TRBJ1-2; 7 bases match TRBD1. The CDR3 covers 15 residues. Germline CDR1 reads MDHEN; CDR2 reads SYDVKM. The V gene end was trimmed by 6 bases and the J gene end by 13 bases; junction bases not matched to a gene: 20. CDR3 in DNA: TGTGCCAGCAGCGGAAGGGACAGTTTTGCATTAGTCTGCACCTTC. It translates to CASSGRDSFALVCTF.

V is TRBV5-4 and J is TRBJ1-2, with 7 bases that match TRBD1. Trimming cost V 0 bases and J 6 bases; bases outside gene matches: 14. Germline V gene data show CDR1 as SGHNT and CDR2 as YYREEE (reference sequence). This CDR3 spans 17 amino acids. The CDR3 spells CASSLVGGTRGRDGYTF. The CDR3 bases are TGTGCCAGCAGCTTGGTAGGGGGCACCCGAGGCCGGGATGGCTACACCTTC.

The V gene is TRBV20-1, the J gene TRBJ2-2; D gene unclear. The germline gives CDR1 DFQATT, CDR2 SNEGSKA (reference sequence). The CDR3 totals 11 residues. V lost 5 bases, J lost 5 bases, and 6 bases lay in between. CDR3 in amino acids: CSALKTGELFF. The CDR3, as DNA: TGCAGTGCTCTGAAAACCGGGGAGCTGTTTTTT.

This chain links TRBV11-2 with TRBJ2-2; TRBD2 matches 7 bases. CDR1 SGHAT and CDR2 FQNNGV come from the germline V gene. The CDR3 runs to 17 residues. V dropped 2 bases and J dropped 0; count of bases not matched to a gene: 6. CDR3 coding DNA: TGTGCCAGCAGCTTAAAGGGAGCGGGGTCGAACACCGGGGAGCTGTTTTTT. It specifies CASSLKGAGSNTGELFF.

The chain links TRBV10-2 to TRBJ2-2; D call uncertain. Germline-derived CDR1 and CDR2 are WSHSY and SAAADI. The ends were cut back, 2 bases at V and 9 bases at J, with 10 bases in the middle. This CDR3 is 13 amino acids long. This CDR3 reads CASSEAGSRELFF. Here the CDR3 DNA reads TGCGCCAGCAGTGAGGCCGGGTCTCGGGAGCTGTTTTTT.

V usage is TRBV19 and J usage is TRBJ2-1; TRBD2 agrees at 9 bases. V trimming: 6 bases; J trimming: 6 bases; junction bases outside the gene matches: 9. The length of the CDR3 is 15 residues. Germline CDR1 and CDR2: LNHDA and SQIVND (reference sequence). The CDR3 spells CASRNPGLASNEQFF. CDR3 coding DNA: TGTGCCAGTAGAAATCCGGGACTAGCTAGCAATGAGCAGTTCTTC.

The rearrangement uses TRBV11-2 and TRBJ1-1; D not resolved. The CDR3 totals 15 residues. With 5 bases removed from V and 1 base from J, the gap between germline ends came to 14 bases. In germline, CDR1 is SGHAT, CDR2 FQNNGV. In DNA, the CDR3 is TGTGCCAGCAGCCCCGAGCAGGTGGAGAACACTGAAGCTTTCTTT. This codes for CASSPEQVENTEAFF. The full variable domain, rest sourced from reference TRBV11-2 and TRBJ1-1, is EAGVAQSPRYKIIEKRQSVAFWCNPISGHATLYWYQQILGQGPKLLIQFQNNGVVDDSQLPKDRFSAERLKGVDSTLKIQPAKLEDSAVYLCASSPEQVENTEAFFGQGTRLTVV.

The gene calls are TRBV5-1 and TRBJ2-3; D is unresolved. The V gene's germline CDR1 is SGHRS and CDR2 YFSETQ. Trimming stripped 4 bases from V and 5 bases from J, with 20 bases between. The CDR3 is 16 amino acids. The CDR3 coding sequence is TGCGCCAGCAGCCCCGGCCCGGATAGGGAACGAGATACGCAGTATTTT. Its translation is CASSPGPDRERDTQYF.

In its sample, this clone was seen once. As DNA, the CDR3 is TGTGCCAGCAGTTTACAGGGGTATCAGCCCCAGCATTTT. Its translation: CASSLQGYQPQHF. The rearrangement uses TRBV6-1 and TRBJ1-5; 7 nucleotides agree with TRBD1. Trimming cost V 5 bases and J 5 bases; bases outside gene matches: 3. Germline V gives CDR1 MNHNS, CDR2 SASEGT. CDR3 length equals 13 residues.